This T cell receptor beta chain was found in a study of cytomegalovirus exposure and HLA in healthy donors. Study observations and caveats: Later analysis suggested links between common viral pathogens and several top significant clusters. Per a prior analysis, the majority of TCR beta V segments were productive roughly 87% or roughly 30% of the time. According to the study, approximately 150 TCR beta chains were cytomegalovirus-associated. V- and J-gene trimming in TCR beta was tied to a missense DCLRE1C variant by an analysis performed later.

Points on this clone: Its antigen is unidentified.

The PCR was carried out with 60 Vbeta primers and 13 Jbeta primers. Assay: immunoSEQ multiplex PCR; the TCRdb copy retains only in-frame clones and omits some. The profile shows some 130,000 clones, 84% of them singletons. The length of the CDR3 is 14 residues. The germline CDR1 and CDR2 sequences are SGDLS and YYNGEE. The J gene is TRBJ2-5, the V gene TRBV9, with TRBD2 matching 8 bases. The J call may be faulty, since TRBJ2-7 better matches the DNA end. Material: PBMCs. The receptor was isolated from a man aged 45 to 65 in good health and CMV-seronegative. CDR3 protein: CASSSPSGGYEQYF. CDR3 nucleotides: TGTGCCAGCAGCTCACCCAGCGGGGGCTACGAGCAGTACTTC.